Listed below are T cell receptor beta chains from one sample, sequenced in a study of CD8+ T cells in alopecia areata. This table comes from immunoSEQ multiplex PCR, and its TCRdb copy is limited to in-frame clones, with some not included. The repertoire holds about 7,500 clones, with less than 75% as singletons. Input material: CD4+ Tregs sorted from blood. The receptors shown here come from a human donor with alopecia areata. Each CDR3 is given with its conserved first and last residue. Each record gives: CDR3 DNA, CDR3 protein, clone size, J gene, V gene, D gene. A D gene is named only where the DNA matches it firmly. The listing skips clone size in some rows; elsewhere it reads once, few, many or a size class.

CDR3nt: TGTGCCAGCAGGCAGCAGGGGGGCTTTGGCTATGGCTACACCTTC
CDR3aa: CASRQQGGFGYGYTF
abundance: -
j_gene: TRBJ1-2
v_gene: TRBV28
d_gene: TRBD1

CDR3nt: TGTGCCAGCAGCCCCCCGGTGGCCGAACCCTACGAGCAGTACTTC
CDR3aa: CASSPPVAEPYEQYF
abundance: few
j_gene: TRBJ2-7
v_gene: TRBV14
d_gene: -

CDR3nt: TGTGCCAGCACCTCATGGGGACAGCCTACGGGACAGGTAGAGCAGTTCTTC
CDR3aa: CASTSWGQPTGQVEQFF
abundance: few
j_gene: TRBJ2-1
v_gene: TRBV28
d_gene: TRBD1

CDR3nt: TGCAGCGTTGGGAGACCGGAGACCCAGTACTTC
CDR3aa: CSVGRPETQYF
abundance: once
j_gene: TRBJ2-5
v_gene: TRBV29-1
d_gene: -

CDR3nt: TGCGCCAGCAGCTTTTCGTTCAGGGGAGGAAGGACCGGGGAGCTGTTTTTT
CDR3aa: CASSFSFRGGRTGELFF
abundance: -
j_gene: TRBJ2-2
v_gene: TRBV5-1
d_gene: -

CDR3nt: TGTGCCACCAGCAGGAACAGGGCGAACACTGAAGCTTTCTTT
CDR3aa: CATSRNRANTEAFF
abundance: -
j_gene: TRBJ1-1
v_gene: TRBV15
d_gene: -

CDR3nt: TGTGCCAGCACCTCGGACTCCTACGAGCAGTACTTC
CDR3aa: CASTSDSYEQYF
abundance: -
j_gene: TRBJ2-7
v_gene: TRBV6-6
d_gene: -

CDR3nt: TGTGCCAGCAGAAATAGGGGGGCGGATGGCTACACCTTC
CDR3aa: CASRNRGADGYTF
abundance: -
j_gene: TRBJ1-2
v_gene: TRBV7-9
d_gene: -

CDR3nt: TGCGCCAGCAGCTTGGAAGGGGCCCTCAATCAGCCCCAGCATTTT
CDR3aa: CASSLEGALNQPQHF
abundance: -
j_gene: TRBJ1-5
v_gene: TRBV5-1
d_gene: -

CDR3nt: TGTGCCAGCAGCCGAAGGTTACAGAAGTCCTACAATGAGCAGTTCTTC
CDR3aa: CASSRRLQKSYNEQFF
abundance: -
j_gene: TRBJ2-1
v_gene: TRBV21-1
d_gene: -

CDR3nt: TGTGCCAGCAGCTTAGCTGAAGGGACAGGGGGCCAGTACTTC
CDR3aa: CASSLAEGTGGQYF
abundance: -
j_gene: TRBJ2-7
v_gene: TRBV7-9
d_gene: TRBD1

CDR3nt: TGTGCCAGCAGCTTGCATAGCGGGAGGGTGTACGAGCAGTACTTC
CDR3aa: CASSLHSGRVYEQYF
abundance: -
j_gene: TRBJ2-7
v_gene: TRBV5-5
d_gene: TRBD2

CDR3nt: TGCAGTGCTAGAGTGACCTACGAGCAGTACTTC
CDR3aa: CSARVTYEQYF
abundance: once
j_gene: TRBJ2-7
v_gene: TRBV20-1
d_gene: -

CDR3nt: TGTGCCAGCAGCTTAAGCGATATTAGAGATACGCAGTATTTT
CDR3aa: CASSLSDIRDTQYF
abundance: -
j_gene: TRBJ2-3
v_gene: TRBV7-8
d_gene: -

CDR3nt: TGTGCCAGCAGCTTACTTGGGAGGGGCGATGAGCAGTTCTTC
CDR3aa: CASSLLGRGDEQFF
abundance: -
j_gene: TRBJ2-1
v_gene: TRBV7-9
d_gene: TRBD2

CDR3nt: TGCGCCAGCAGCTTGCTGGATAAACAGTTCTTC
CDR3aa: CASSLLDKQFF
abundance: few
j_gene: TRBJ2-1
v_gene: TRBV5-1
d_gene: -

CDR3nt: TGCGCCAGCAGCTCCCGGGACAGGGGCCAAAAGCAGTACTTC
CDR3aa: CASSSRDRGQKQYF
abundance: -
j_gene: TRBJ2-7
v_gene: TRBV5-1
d_gene: TRBD1

CDR3nt: TGTGCTAGTGGTTGGGTTGGGTCAGATACGCAGTATTTT
CDR3aa: CASGWVGSDTQYF
abundance: -
j_gene: TRBJ2-3
v_gene: TRBV12-5
d_gene: -

CDR3nt: TGTGCCAGCAGCCGGACTAGCGGGAGCTCCGGGGAGCTGTTTTTT
CDR3aa: CASSRTSGSSGELFF
abundance: -
j_gene: TRBJ2-2
v_gene: TRBV6-5
d_gene: TRBD2

CDR3nt: TGTGCCAGCAGCCAAGCGGGGGGGTTCGACGGGGAGCTGTTTTTT
CDR3aa: CASSQAGGFDGELFF
abundance: few
j_gene: TRBJ2-2
v_gene: TRBV4-2
d_gene: TRBD2

CDR3nt: TGTGCCAGCAGCTTAGGGGCGGGGGGTTTTGTACGCGAGCAGTACTTC
CDR3aa: CASSLGAGGFVREQYF
abundance: few
j_gene: TRBJ2-7
v_gene: TRBV7-2
d_gene: TRBD2

CDR3nt: TGTGCCAGCAGTTTCAGGGGTTCACCCCTCCACTTT
CDR3aa: CASSFRGSPLHF
abundance: -
j_gene: TRBJ1-6
v_gene: TRBV27
d_gene: -

CDR3nt: TGTGCCAGTAAAATTGGGCTTTGGGGGGCCGGGGAGCTGTTTTTT
CDR3aa: CASKIGLWGAGELFF
abundance: -
j_gene: TRBJ2-2
v_gene: TRBV19
d_gene: -

CDR3nt: TGTGCCAGCACCCCGGGACTGGAGACCCAGTACTTC
CDR3aa: CASTPGLETQYF
abundance: -
j_gene: TRBJ2-5
v_gene: TRBV2
d_gene: -

CDR3nt: TGTGCCAGCAAACCGCGCCAGACCACCTACGAGCAGTACTTC
CDR3aa: CASKPRQTTYEQYF
abundance: -
j_gene: TRBJ2-7
v_gene: TRBV5-6
d_gene: -

CDR3nt: TGTGCCAGCTCACCACTCGCGACAGGGATTGAAGAGCAGTACTTC
CDR3aa: CASSPLATGIEEQYF
abundance: -
j_gene: TRBJ2-7
v_gene: TRBV18
d_gene: TRBD1

CDR3nt: TGCGCCAGCAGCCCCGAGAAAAGGGTGTGGGAGACCCAGTACTTC
CDR3aa: CASSPEKRVWETQYF
abundance: -
j_gene: TRBJ2-5
v_gene: TRBV4-3
d_gene: -

CDR3nt: TGTGCCAGCAGGGCCGGGGCAGGGTTACCTCAGCCCCAGCATTTT
CDR3aa: CASRAGAGLPQPQHF
abundance: -
j_gene: TRBJ1-5
v_gene: TRBV6-1
d_gene: -

CDR3nt: TGTGCCAGCAGCTTAGCAAACGGGGTAGGGTCCGAGCAGTACTTC
CDR3aa: CASSLANGVGSEQYF
abundance: -
j_gene: TRBJ2-7
v_gene: TRBV11-2
d_gene: -

CDR3nt: TGTGCCAGCAGCTCTTCACAGGTTCGGGACAAAGCTTTCTTT
CDR3aa: CASSSSQVRDKAFF
abundance: -
j_gene: TRBJ1-1
v_gene: TRBV7-2
d_gene: -

CDR3nt: TGTGCCAGCAGCTTGGGGCCCCGGGGAACGAACACCGGGGAGCTGTTTTTT
CDR3aa: CASSLGPRGTNTGELFF
abundance: -
j_gene: TRBJ2-2
v_gene: TRBV5-6
d_gene: -

CDR3nt: TGCGCCAGCAGCTTGGTGGGTGGGGACCAGTACTTC
CDR3aa: CASSLVGGDQYF
abundance: -
j_gene: TRBJ2-5
v_gene: TRBV5-1
d_gene: -

CDR3nt: TGTGCCAGCAGCTTGAACAGAAGCTCTGGAAACACCATATATTTT
CDR3aa: CASSLNRSSGNTIYF
abundance: -
j_gene: TRBJ1-3
v_gene: TRBV7-3
d_gene: -

CDR3nt: TGCACCACTTGGACAGGGGGCGCGGGAGAGACCCAGTACTTC
CDR3aa: CTTWTGGAGETQYF
abundance: few
j_gene: TRBJ2-5
v_gene: TRBV29-1
d_gene: TRBD1

CDR3nt: TGTGCCAGCAGCTTATCCGAGGAGACCCAGTACTTC
CDR3aa: CASSLSEETQYF
abundance: -
j_gene: TRBJ2-5
v_gene: TRBV7-2
d_gene: -

CDR3nt: TGTGCCAGCAGCCAAGATAGCGGGAGGGCCAGGATAGAGACCCAGTACTTC
CDR3aa: CASSQDSGRARIETQYF
abundance: -
j_gene: TRBJ2-5
v_gene: TRBV4-2
d_gene: TRBD2

CDR3nt: TGTGCCAGCAGCACCCGGACTGGAAAAGAGACCCAGTACTTC
CDR3aa: CASSTRTGKETQYF
abundance: -
j_gene: TRBJ2-5
v_gene: TRBV9
d_gene: -

CDR3nt: TGCAGCGTTGCAGACTACTACGAGCAGTACTTC
CDR3aa: CSVADYYEQYF
abundance: once
j_gene: TRBJ2-7
v_gene: TRBV29-1
d_gene: -

CDR3nt: TGTGCCACCAGCAGAAAGTCCTCGACTGAAGCTTTCTTT
CDR3aa: CATSRKSSTEAFF
abundance: -
j_gene: TRBJ1-1
v_gene: TRBV15
d_gene: -

CDR3nt: TGTGCCAGCAGTGAAGCGAGGGGACAAAAAAAAGCTTTCTTT
CDR3aa: CASSEARGQKKAFF
abundance: -
j_gene: TRBJ1-1
v_gene: TRBV2
d_gene: -

CDR3nt: TGTGCCAGCAGCCCCGAATATACGCAGTATTTT
CDR3aa: CASSPEYTQYF
abundance: -
j_gene: TRBJ2-3
v_gene: TRBV7-9
d_gene: -

CDR3nt: TGTGCCAGCAGCCAAAGATGGGAGGGCACAGATACGCAGTATTTT
CDR3aa: CASSQRWEGTDTQYF
abundance: -
j_gene: TRBJ2-3
v_gene: TRBV11-1
d_gene: -

CDR3nt: TGTGCCAGCGGATATGCGAGCCTCATCACCGGGGAGCTGTTTTTT
CDR3aa: CASGYASLITGELFF
abundance: once
j_gene: TRBJ2-2
v_gene: TRBV6-6
d_gene: -

CDR3nt: TGTGCCAGCAGCTTAGATGACTTCTTGGGGACCGGGGAGCTGTTTTTT
CDR3aa: CASSLDDFLGTGELFF
abundance: -
j_gene: TRBJ2-2
v_gene: TRBV7-8
d_gene: -

CDR3nt: TGCGCCAGCAGCTCCCTCCATGAGCAGTTCTTC
CDR3aa: CASSSLHEQFF
abundance: -
j_gene: TRBJ2-1
v_gene: TRBV5-1
d_gene: -

CDR3nt: TGTGCCAGCAGCCGCGAACCGGGGATGACAGAGCAGTTCTTC
CDR3aa: CASSREPGMTEQFF
abundance: few
j_gene: TRBJ2-1
v_gene: TRBV9
d_gene: -

CDR3nt: TGTGCCAGCAGTTTCAACTATGGCTACACCTTC
CDR3aa: CASSFNYGYTF
abundance: once
j_gene: TRBJ1-2
v_gene: TRBV28
d_gene: -

CDR3nt: TGTGCCAGCAGGACCCAGCGGAAGAACACCGGGGAGCTGTTTTTT
CDR3aa: CASRTQRKNTGELFF
abundance: -
j_gene: TRBJ2-2
v_gene: TRBV2
d_gene: -

CDR3nt: TGTGCCAGCAGCCCCATGTTAGGCTCCTACAATGAGCAGTTCTTC
CDR3aa: CASSPMLGSYNEQFF
abundance: few
j_gene: TRBJ2-1
v_gene: TRBV7-2
d_gene: -

CDR3nt: TGCGCCAGCAGCTTCCGACTAGCGGGAGGGCTTTCCTACGAGCAGTACTTC
CDR3aa: CASSFRLAGGLSYEQYF
abundance: -
j_gene: TRBJ2-7
v_gene: TRBV5-1
d_gene: TRBD2

CDR3nt: TGTGCCAGCAGCTTAGAATTTGCAGCTACTTCTCATGGCTACACCTTC
CDR3aa: CASSLEFAATSHGYTF
abundance: -
j_gene: TRBJ1-2
v_gene: TRBV7-2
d_gene: -

CDR3nt: TGTGCCAGCAGGCAAAACAGGGAGTGGGAAAAACTGTTTTTT
CDR3aa: CASRQNREWEKLFF
abundance: -
j_gene: TRBJ1-4
v_gene: TRBV6-5
d_gene: -

CDR3nt: TGTGCCAGCAGCTCAATAGGAGGTGGCTACACCTTC
CDR3aa: CASSSIGGGYTF
abundance: -
j_gene: TRBJ1-2
v_gene: TRBV7-2
d_gene: -

CDR3nt: TGTGCCTGGAGTCGGGGCACCGGGGAGCTGTTTTTT
CDR3aa: CAWSRGTGELFF
abundance: few
j_gene: TRBJ2-2
v_gene: TRBV30
d_gene: -

CDR3nt: TGTGCCAGCAGTTACGGTGGCCAGGGCAATCAGCCCCAGCACTTT
CDR3aa: CASSYGGQGNQPQHF
abundance: once
j_gene: TRBJ1-5
v_gene: TRBV6-6
d_gene: -

CDR3nt: TGTGCCAGTAGCATCCCGGGGCAGCGAAATCAGCCCCAGCATTTT
CDR3aa: CASSIPGQRNQPQHF
abundance: -
j_gene: TRBJ1-5
v_gene: TRBV19
d_gene: -

CDR3nt: TGTGCCAGCTCACCAGGACCGGAGACAAGGAATGAGCAGTTCTTC
CDR3aa: CASSPGPETRNEQFF
abundance: -
j_gene: TRBJ2-1
v_gene: TRBV18
d_gene: -

CDR3nt: TGTGCCATCAGTGAAGGCTCCCGACGTGATGGGTTGGCGGCCAAAAACATTCAGTACTTC
CDR3aa: CAISEGSRRDGLAAKNIQYF
abundance: -
j_gene: TRBJ2-4
v_gene: TRBV10-3
d_gene: -

CDR3nt: TGTGCCAGCAGGAGGATCCTCAAGGACACTGAAGCTTTCTTT
CDR3aa: CASRRILKDTEAFF
abundance: -
j_gene: TRBJ1-1
v_gene: TRBV6-5
d_gene: -

CDR3nt: TGTGCCACCACCGGGACAGGGGCCTACGAGCAGTACTTC
CDR3aa: CATTGTGAYEQYF
abundance: -
j_gene: TRBJ2-7
v_gene: TRBV10-3
d_gene: TRBD1